A single sample is the source of the 26 T cell receptor beta chains below, sequenced in a study of T cell responses to AZD1222 COVID-19 vaccine. The data were produced by immunoSEQ multiplex PCR, yet TCRdb's version contains in-frame clones alone and is incomplete. The repertoire holds about 180,000 clones, with under 95% as singletons. The sample here was peripheral blood, taken 28 days after the second AZD1222 dose. The receptors were sampled from an adult who received the AZD1222 COVID-19 vaccine.

This chain links TRBV2 with TRBJ1-5; D is undetermined. The V and J ends lost 1 base and 8 bases respectively, with 6 bases between them. Germline V gene data show CDR1 as SNHLY and CDR2 as FYNNEI. The CDR3 covers 12 residues. As DNA, the CDR3 is TGTGCCAGCAGTGAAGTCTTGGAGCCCCAGCATTTT. Protein product: CASSEVLEPQHF. The variable domain in full, with the rest retrieved from reference TRBV2 and TRBJ1-5, is EPEVTQTPSHQVTQMGQEVILRCVPISNHLYFYWYRQILGQKVEFLVSFYNNEISEKSEIFDDQFSVERPDGSNFTLKIRSTKLEDSAMYFCASSEVLEPQHFGDGTRLSIL.

This clone was detected only once. The chain recombines TRBV10-3 with TRBJ1-3; 10 bases match TRBD1. CDR3 size: 15 residues. Germline trimming cut 7 bases from V and 4 bases from J; bases unmatched to any gene: 7. Germline CDR1 is ENHRY and CDR2 is SYGVKD. CDR3 sequence: CAITRQGAGGNTIYF. The CDR3 DNA is TGTGCCATCACTAGACAGGGGGCGGGAGGAAACACCATATATTTT.

The chain uses TRBV27 and TRBJ1-2, with a tentative D call TRBD1 (6 bases). The CDR3 runs 14 residues. V lost 4 bases, J lost 7 bases, and 16 bases lay in between. Germline lookup yields CDR1 MNHEY and CDR2 SMNVEV (reference sequence). Here the CDR3 reads CASSYGTPGGGYTF. The CDR3 DNA follows: TGTGCCAGCAGTTACGGGACACCCGGCGGTGGCTACACCTTC.

The chain is built from TRBV27 and TRBJ1-1, with a tentative D call TRBD1 (5 bases). Trimming removed 8 bases from V and 5 bases from J, with 18 bases in between. Per germline, CDR1 MNHEY and CDR2 SMNVEV (reference sequence). This CDR3 region has 14 residues. Here the CDR3 DNA reads TGTGCCAGCGGGATGATAAGGGGTGGTACTGAAGCTTTCTTT. Translated: CASGMIRGGTEAFF.

The V gene is TRBV6-6, the J gene TRBJ2-7; TRBD1 might be the D (6 bases). Trimming cost V 5 bases and J 4 bases, with 9 bases left between them. Germline lookup yields CDR1 MNHNY and CDR2 SVGAGI (reference sequence). This CDR3 has 12 residues. Here the CDR3 DNA reads TGTGCCAGCAGTAACCAGGGGTACGAGCAGTACTTC. Translation: CASSNQGYEQYF.

This chain uses TRBV30 with TRBJ1-5; D may be TRBD1 (6 bases). V lost 3 bases to trimming and J lost 1 base, with 7 bases between them. Germline CDR1 and CDR2: GTSNPN and SVGIG (reference sequence). This CDR3 has 13 amino acids. DNA of the CDR3: TGTGCCTGGAGACAGGGCAGCAATCAGCCCCAGCATTTT. As protein: CAWRQGSNQPQHF.

As DNA, the CDR3 is TGTGCCTGGAGCTTAGGACTAGCGGGAGTAGAGCAGTACTTC. Translating gives CAWSLGLAGVEQYF. This chain connects TRBV30 to TRBJ2-7, with 13 bases that match TRBD2. V lost 3 bases to trimming and J lost 7 bases; unmatched junction nucleotides: 6. The CDR3 sequence is 14 residues long. Germline CDR1 GTSNPN, CDR2 SVGIG (reference sequence).

V is TRBV6-5 and J is TRBJ2-1; D may be TRBD2 (6 bases). Germline V gene sequence: CDR1 MNHEY, CDR2 SVGAGI. This CDR3 is built from 15 residues. V was shortened by 6 bases and J by 7 bases, with 19 bases between the two germline ends. The CDR3 here is CASSSTVGGLNEQFF. CDR3 DNA: TGTGCCAGCAGCTCAACCGTGGGGGGTTTGAATGAGCAGTTCTTC.

The V and J genes are TRBV19 and TRBJ1-5, with D possibly being TRBD1 (6 bases). V was trimmed by 8 bases and J by 1 base, leaving 15 bases between them. Germline assignment: CDR1 LNHDA and CDR2 SQIVND (reference sequence). This CDR3 has 15 amino acids. The CDR3 reads CASEFGGGSNQPQHF. The CDR3 bases are TGTGCCAGTGAGTTTGGAGGGGGAAGCAATCAGCCCCAGCATTTT.

The chain employs TRBV6-5 and TRBJ1-1; 9 positions match TRBD1. Losses at the gene ends were 6 bases for V and 6 bases for J; bases not matched to a gene: 8. This CDR3 has 14 residues. Germline-derived CDR1 and CDR2 are MNHEY and SVGAGI. The CDR3 spells CASSQRQGEAEAFF. CDR3 DNA: TGTGCCAGCAGCCAAAGACAGGGGGAGGCTGAAGCTTTCTTT.

The V and J genes are TRBV10-3 and TRBJ2-1, with 8 bases fitting TRBD1. V was clipped by 5 bases and J by 12 bases; unmatched bases: 6. The CDR3 has 12 amino acids. Germline CDR1 and CDR2: ENHRY and SYGVKD. The CDR3, as DNA: TGTGCCATCAGTACCGGACAGGGTGGGCAGTTCTTC. Protein: CAISTGQGGQFF.

This clone was seen once. V is TRBV2 and J is TRBJ2-2, with 12 nucleotides matching TRBD2. The CDR3 covers 16 residues. V shed 7 bases, J shed 5 bases, and the junction held 8 bases outside the gene matches. Looked up from germline, CDR1 is SNHLY and CDR2 is FYNNEI. In DNA form, the CDR3 reads TGTGCCAGCATCGGAACTAGCGGGAGGACAACCGGGGAGCTGTTTTTT. It translates to CASIGTSGRTTGELFF.

This chain joins TRBV5-6 and TRBJ2-7, with TRBD1 matching 7 bases. The CDR3 is 14 residues long. The ends lost 7 bases at V and 4 bases at J; junction bases unmatched: 11. From germline, CDR1 is SGHDT and CDR2 YYEEEE. Here the CDR3 DNA reads TGTGCCAGCGGGGATTCCGGGACAGAATACGAGCAGTACTTC. This sequence encodes CASGDSGTEYEQYF.

The chain has TRBV2 and TRBJ2-3; D remains ambiguous. The CDR3 totals 15 residues. Germline CDR1 reads SNHLY; CDR2 reads FYNNEI. The V end lost 4 bases, the J end lost 0 bases, and 11 bases lay between the germline ends. CDR3 nucleotides: TGTGCCAGCAGTGCAAGGGTCCGAAGCACAGATACGCAGTATTTT. Protein product: CASSARVRSTDTQYF.

Of note for this clone: Sequence at one end of the junction differs from germline and may be a read error. Within the sample, other DNA sequences also encode this same CDR3. The CDR3 spells CASSQDRGRSEAFF. The CDR3 region has the DNA TGTGCCAGCAGCCAGGACAGGGGAAGATCTGAAGCCTTCTTT. The chain couples TRBV3-1 (or the pseudogene TRBV3-2) to TRBJ1-1; 9 nucleotides match TRBD1. The CDR3 is 14 amino acids. Germline V gives CDR1 LGHDT, CDR2 YNNKEL (reference sequence).

This clone is a singleton in its sample. Other DNA sequences from this sample encode an identical CDR3 as well. The gene calls are TRBV9 and TRBJ1-3; no clear D. The CDR3 contains 15 residues. V was clipped by 0 bases and J by 0 bases, with 7 bases between them. Germline loops: CDR1 SGDLS, CDR2 YYNGEE. The CDR3 spells CASSVGGSSGNTIYF. Here the CDR3 DNA reads TGTGCCAGCAGCGTAGGGGGATCCTCTGGAAACACCATATATTTT.

The chain joins TRBV10-3 to TRBJ1-1; D is ambiguous. The CDR3 totals 14 residues. From germline, CDR1 is ENHRY and CDR2 SYGVKD. V gave up 8 bases and J gave up 0 bases, with 13 bases separating them. In DNA, the CDR3 is TGTGCCATCCGAAACGTGTTGTTGAACACTGAAGCTTTCTTT. Encoded protein: CAIRNVLLNTEAFF.

V and J are TRBV6-5 and TRBJ2-7, with 11 bases that match TRBD2. V lost 7 bases, J lost 3 bases, and 8 bases stayed unmatched. Germline V gives CDR1 MNHEY, CDR2 SVGAGI. CDR3 length: 15 amino acids. Here the CDR3 reads CASTRPGLAVYEQYF. CDR3 nucleotides: TGTGCCAGCACCCGCCCGGGACTAGCGGTCTACGAGCAGTACTTC.

V gene TRBV9 combines with J gene TRBJ1-4, with D uncertain. Trimming removed 1 base from V and 0 bases from J, with 4 bases in between. Per the germline V gene, CDR1 is SGDLS and CDR2 is YYNGEE. CDR3 length equals 14 residues. The CDR3 nucleotides read TGTGCCAGCAGCGTAACTGCAACTAATGAAAAACTGTTTTTT. Translated: CASSVTATNEKLFF.

V is TRBV29-1 and J is TRBJ2-2, with D perhaps TRBD1 (5 bases). In germline, CDR1 is SQVTM, CDR2 ANQGSEA. The V end was cut by 3 bases, the J end by 5 bases, with 10 bases between. The CDR3 spans 13 residues. The CDR3 loop reads CSVDGQGTGELFF. CDR3 bases: TGCAGCGTTGACGGGCAGGGAACCGGGGAGCTGTTTTTT.

V gene TRBV19 combines with J gene TRBJ2-7; no firm D call. The CDR3 is 13 amino acids. V shed 8 bases and J shed 2 bases, with 13 bases lying between them. Germline V lookup: CDR1 LNHDA, CDR2 SQIVND (reference sequence). The CDR3 nucleotides are TGTGCCAGTTCCCCTAATTCGGCCTACGAGCAGTACTTC. Residues: CASSPNSAYEQYF.

The rearrangement links TRBV7-6 to TRBJ1-1; TRBD1 is a possible D gene (6 bases). Germline V gene lookup returns CDR1 SGHVS and CDR2 FNYEAQ. V lost 0 bases and J 5 bases, leaving 16 bases between the germline ends. The CDR3 is 16 residues long. The CDR3 sequence is CASSLAPTGRETEAFF. In nucleotides, the CDR3 is TGTGCCAGCAGCTTAGCGCCTACAGGGCGCGAAACTGAAGCTTTCTTT.

The genes are TRBV7-9 and TRBJ2-1; 11 bases agree with TRBD2. The trim removed 4 bases at V and 12 bases at J, leaving 14 bases unmatched. The CDR3 loop spans 16 amino acids. Germline V gene data show CDR1 as SEHNR and CDR2 as FQNEAQ (reference sequence). The CDR3 DNA follows: TGTGCCAGCAGCTCGGTACTAGCGGGAGCAACTCAGGGGCAGTTCTTC. Residues: CASSSVLAGATQGQFF.

V and J are TRBV9 and TRBJ2-2; D unresolved. Germline loops: CDR1 SGDLS, CDR2 YYNGEE. The CDR3 has 16 amino acids. V dropped 0 bases and J dropped 0 bases, with 9 bases sitting between them. CDR3 region: CASSVEFKPNTGELFF. The CDR3 nucleotides are TGTGCCAGCAGCGTAGAATTCAAGCCGAACACCGGGGAGCTGTTTTTT. Based on the CDR3 plus reference TRBV9 and TRBJ2-2, the full variable domain is DSGVTQTPKHLITATGQRVTLRCSPRSGDLSVYWYQQSLDQGLQFLIQYYNGEERAKGNILERFSAQQFPDLHSELNLSSLELGDSALYFCASSVEFKPNTGELFFGEGSRLTVL.

The chain has TRBV11-2 and TRBJ2-7; TRBD1 matches 7 bases. V lost 1 base, J lost 5 bases, and 8 bases stayed unmatched. This CDR3 is built from 15 residues. Germline CDR1 SGHAT, CDR2 FQNNGV. The DNA for the CDR3 is TGTGCCAGCAGCTTAGGAGTCGACAGGGACGACGAGCAGTACTTC. It translates to CASSLGVDRDDEQYF.

This sequence joins TRBV15 and TRBJ1-6; no clear D gene. The germline gives CDR1 LNHNV, CDR2 YYDKDF (reference sequence). The germline V and J ends were trimmed by 1 base and 3 bases, with 10 bases remaining between them. This CDR3 has 16 amino acids. The CDR3 region has the DNA TGTGCCACCAGCAGAGGAACTACTTACTATAATTCACCCCTCCACTTT. The encoded protein is CATSRGTTYYNSPLHF.